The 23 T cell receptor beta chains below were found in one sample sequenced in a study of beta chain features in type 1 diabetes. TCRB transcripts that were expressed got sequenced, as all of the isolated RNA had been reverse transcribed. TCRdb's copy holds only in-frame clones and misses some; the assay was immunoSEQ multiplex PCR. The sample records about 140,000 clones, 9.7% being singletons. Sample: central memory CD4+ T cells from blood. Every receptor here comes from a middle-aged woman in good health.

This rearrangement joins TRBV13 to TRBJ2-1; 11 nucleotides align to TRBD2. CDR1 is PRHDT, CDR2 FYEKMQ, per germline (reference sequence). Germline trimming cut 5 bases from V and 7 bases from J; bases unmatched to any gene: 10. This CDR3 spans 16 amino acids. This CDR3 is CASSGSGLAAWNEQFF. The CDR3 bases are TGTGCCAGCAGCGGATCGGGACTAGCGGCTTGGAATGAGCAGTTCTTC.

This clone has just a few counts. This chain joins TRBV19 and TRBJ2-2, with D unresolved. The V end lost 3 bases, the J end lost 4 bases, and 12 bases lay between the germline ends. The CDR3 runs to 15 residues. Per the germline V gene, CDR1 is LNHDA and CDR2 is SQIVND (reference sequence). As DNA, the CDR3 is TGTGCCAGTAGTATGGGCCAGACCGGCACCGGGGAGCTGTTTTTT. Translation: CASSMGQTGTGELFF.

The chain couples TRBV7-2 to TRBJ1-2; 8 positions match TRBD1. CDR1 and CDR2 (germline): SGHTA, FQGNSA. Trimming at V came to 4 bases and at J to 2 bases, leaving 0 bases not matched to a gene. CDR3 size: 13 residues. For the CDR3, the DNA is TGTGCCAGCAGCTGGACAGGGAACTATGGCTACACCTTC. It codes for CASSWTGNYGYTF.

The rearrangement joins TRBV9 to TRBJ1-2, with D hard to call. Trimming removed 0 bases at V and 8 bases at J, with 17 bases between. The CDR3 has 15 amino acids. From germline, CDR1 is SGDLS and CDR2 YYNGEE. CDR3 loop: CASSVDQRLARGYTF. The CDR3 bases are TGTGCCAGCAGCGTAGATCAGCGGCTCGCAAGAGGCTACACCTTC.

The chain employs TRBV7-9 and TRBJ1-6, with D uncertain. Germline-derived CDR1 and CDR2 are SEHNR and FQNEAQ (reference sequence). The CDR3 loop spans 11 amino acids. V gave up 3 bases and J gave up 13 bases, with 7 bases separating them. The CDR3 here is CASSFEWPLHF. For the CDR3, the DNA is TGTGCCAGCAGCTTTGAGTGGCCCCTCCACTTT.

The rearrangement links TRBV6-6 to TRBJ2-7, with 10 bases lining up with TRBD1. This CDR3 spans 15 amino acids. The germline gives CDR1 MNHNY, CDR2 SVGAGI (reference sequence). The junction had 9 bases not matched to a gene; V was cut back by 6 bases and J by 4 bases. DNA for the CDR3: TGTGCCAGCAGCCAAACGGGACAGGGGTTGTACGAGCAGTACTTC. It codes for CASSQTGQGLYEQYF.

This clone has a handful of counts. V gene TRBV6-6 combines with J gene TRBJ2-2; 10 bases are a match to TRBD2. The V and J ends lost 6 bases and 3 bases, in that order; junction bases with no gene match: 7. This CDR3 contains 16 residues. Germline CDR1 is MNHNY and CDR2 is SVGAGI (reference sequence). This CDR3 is CASRIIAGGDTGELFF. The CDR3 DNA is TGTGCCAGCAGAATTATAGCGGGGGGTGACACCGGGGAGCTGTTTTTT.

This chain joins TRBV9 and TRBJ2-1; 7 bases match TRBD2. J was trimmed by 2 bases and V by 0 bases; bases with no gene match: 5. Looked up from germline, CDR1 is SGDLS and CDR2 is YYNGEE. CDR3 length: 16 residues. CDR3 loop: CASSVAGSGPYNEQFF. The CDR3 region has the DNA TGTGCCAGCAGCGTAGCCGGTAGCGGGCCCTACAATGAGCAGTTCTTC. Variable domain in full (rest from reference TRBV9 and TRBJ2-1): DSGVTQTPKHLITATGQRVTLRCSPRSGDLSVYWYQQSLDQGLQFLIQYYNGEERAKGNILERFSAQQFPDLHSELNLSSLELGDSALYFCASSVAGSGPYNEQFFGPGTRLTVL.

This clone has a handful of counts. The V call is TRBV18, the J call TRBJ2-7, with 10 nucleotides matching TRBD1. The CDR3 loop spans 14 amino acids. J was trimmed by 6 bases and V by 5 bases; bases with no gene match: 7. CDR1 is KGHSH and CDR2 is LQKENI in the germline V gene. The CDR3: CASSAGTGAGEQYF. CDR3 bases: TGTGCCAGCTCAGCCGGGACAGGGGCCGGCGAGCAGTACTTC. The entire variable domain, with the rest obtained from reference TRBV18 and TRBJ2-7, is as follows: NAGVMQNPRHLVRRRGQEARLRCSPMKGHSHVYWYRQLPEEGLKFMVYLQKENIIDESGMPKERFSAEFPKEGPSILRIQQVVRGDSAAYFCASSAGTGAGEQYFGPGTRLTVT.

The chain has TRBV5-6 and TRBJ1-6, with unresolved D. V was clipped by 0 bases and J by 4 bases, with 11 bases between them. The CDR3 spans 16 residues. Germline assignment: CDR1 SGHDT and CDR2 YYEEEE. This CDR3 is CASSLEAPGYNSPLHF. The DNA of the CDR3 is TGTGCCAGCAGCTTGGAGGCCCCCGGGTATAATTCACCCCTCCACTTT.

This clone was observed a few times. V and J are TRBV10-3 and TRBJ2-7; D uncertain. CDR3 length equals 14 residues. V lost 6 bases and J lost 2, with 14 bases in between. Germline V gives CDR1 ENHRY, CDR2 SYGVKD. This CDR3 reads CAIRAALLTYEQYF. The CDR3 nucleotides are TGTGCCATCAGGGCGGCCCTTCTGACCTACGAGCAGTACTTC.

The CDR3: CASSNQGGTEAFF. The CDR3 DNA reads as TGTGCCAGCTCCAACCAGGGAGGCACTGAAGCTTTCTTT. The rearrangement joins TRBV2 to TRBJ1-1; the D gene is possibly TRBD1 (5 bases). This CDR3 contains 13 residues. CDR1 is SNHLY, CDR2 FYNNEI, per germline. Trimming took 8 bases from V and 4 from J, leaving 14 bases between them.

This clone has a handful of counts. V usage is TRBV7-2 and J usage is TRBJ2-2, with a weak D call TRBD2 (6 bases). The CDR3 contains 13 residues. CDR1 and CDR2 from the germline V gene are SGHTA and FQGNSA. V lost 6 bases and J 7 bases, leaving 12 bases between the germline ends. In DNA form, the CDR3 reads TGTGCCAGCAGTCAGGACTACATCGGGGAGCTGTTTTTT. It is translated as CASSQDYIGELFF.

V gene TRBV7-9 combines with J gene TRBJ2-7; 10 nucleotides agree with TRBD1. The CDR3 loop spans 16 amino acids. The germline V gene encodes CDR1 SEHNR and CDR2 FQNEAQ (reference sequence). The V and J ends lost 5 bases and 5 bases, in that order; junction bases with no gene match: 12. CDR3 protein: CASSPRWGQGLDEQYF. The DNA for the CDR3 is TGTGCCAGCAGCCCCCGATGGGGACAGGGGCTGGACGAGCAGTACTTC.

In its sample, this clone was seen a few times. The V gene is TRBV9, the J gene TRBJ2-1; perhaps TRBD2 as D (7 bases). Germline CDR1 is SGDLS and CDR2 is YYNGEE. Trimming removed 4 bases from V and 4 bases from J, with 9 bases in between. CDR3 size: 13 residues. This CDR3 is CASSRGAYNEQFF. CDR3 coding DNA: TGTGCCAGCAGCCGGGGGGCGTACAATGAGCAGTTCTTC.

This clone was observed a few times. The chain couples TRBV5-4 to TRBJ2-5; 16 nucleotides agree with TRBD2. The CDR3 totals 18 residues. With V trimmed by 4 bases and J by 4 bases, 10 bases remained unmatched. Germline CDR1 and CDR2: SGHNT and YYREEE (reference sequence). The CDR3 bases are TGTGCCAGCAGCCCCGGGACTAGCGGGGGGGCTGGGGGAGAGACCCAGTACTTC. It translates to CASSPGTSGGAGGETQYF.

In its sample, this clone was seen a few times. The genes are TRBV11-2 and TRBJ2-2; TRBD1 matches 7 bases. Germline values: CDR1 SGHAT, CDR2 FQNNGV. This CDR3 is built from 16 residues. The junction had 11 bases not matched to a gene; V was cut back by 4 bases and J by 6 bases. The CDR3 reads CASSSLGGRSAGELFF. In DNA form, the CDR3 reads TGTGCCAGCAGCTCTTTAGGGGGCCGGTCGGCCGGGGAGCTGTTTTTT.

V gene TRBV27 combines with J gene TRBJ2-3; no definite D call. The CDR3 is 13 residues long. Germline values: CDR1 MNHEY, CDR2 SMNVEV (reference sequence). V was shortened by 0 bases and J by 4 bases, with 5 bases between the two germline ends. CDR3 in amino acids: CASSLSRPDTQYF. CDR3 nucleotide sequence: TGTGCCAGCAGTTTATCGCGCCCAGATACGCAGTATTTT.

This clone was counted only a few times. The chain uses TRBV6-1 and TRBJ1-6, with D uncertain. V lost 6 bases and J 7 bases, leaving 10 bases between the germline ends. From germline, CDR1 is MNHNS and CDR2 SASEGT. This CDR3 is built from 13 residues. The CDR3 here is CASRGSLNSPLHF. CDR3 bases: TGTGCCAGCAGGGGCAGCTTGAATTCACCCCTCCACTTT.

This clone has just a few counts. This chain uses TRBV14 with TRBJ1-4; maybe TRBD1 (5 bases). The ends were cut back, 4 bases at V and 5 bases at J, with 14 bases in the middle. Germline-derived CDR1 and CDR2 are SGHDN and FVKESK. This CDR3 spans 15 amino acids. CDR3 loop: CASSLGRGTNEKLFF. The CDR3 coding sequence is TGTGCCAGCAGCCTTGGGAGGGGTACCAATGAAAAACTGTTTTTT.

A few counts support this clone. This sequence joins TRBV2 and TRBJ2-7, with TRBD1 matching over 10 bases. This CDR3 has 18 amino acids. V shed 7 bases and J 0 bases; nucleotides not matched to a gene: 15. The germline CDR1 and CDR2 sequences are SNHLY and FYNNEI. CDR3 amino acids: CASNSLGQGPLFSYEQYF. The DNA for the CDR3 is TGTGCCAGCAACAGCCTGGGACAGGGGCCTCTTTTCTCCTACGAGCAGTACTTC.

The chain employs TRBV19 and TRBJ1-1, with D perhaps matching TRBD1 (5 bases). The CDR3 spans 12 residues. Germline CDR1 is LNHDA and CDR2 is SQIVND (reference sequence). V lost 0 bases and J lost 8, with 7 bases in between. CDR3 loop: CASSIDGGEAFF. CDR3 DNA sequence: TGTGCCAGTAGTATAGACGGGGGAGAAGCTTTCTTT.

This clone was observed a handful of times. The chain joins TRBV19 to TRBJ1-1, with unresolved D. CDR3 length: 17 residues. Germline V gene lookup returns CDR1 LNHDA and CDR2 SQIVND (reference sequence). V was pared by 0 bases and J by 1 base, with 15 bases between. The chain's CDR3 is CASSIDLFLMANTEAFF. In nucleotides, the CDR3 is TGTGCCAGTAGTATAGACCTTTTTTTGATGGCGAACACTGAAGCTTTCTTT.